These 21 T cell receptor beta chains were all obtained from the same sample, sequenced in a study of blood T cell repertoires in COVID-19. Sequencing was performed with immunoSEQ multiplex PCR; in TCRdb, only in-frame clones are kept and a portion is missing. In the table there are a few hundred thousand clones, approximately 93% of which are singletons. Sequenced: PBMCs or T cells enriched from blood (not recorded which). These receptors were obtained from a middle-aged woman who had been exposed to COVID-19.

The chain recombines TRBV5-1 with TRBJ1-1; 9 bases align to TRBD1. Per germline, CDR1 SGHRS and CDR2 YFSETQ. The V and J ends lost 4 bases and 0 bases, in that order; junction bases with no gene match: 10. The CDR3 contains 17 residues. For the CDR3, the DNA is TGCGCCAGCAGCCTTAGGACAGGGGAGTCGATGAACACTGAAGCTTTCTTT. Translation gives CASSLRTGESMNTEAFF.

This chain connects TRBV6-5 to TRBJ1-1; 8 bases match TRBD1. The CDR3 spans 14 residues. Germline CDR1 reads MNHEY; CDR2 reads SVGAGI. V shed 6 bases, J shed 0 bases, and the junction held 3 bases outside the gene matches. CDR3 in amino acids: CASRGQGLNTEAFF. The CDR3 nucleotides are TGTGCCAGCAGAGGACAGGGTCTGAACACTGAAGCTTTCTTT.

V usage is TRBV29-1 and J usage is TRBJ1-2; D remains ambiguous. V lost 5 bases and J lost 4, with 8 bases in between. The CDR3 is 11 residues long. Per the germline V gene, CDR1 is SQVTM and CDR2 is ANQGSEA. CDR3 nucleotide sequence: TGCAGCGTTATCAGTGGCTATGGCTACACCTTC. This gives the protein CSVISGYGYTF. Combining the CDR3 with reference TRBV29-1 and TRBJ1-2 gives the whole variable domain SAVISQKPSRDICQRGTSLTIQCQVDSQVTMMFWYRQQPGQSLTLIATANQGSEATYESGFVIDKFPISRPNLTFSTLTVSNMSPEDSSIYLCSVISGYGYTFGSGTRLTVV.

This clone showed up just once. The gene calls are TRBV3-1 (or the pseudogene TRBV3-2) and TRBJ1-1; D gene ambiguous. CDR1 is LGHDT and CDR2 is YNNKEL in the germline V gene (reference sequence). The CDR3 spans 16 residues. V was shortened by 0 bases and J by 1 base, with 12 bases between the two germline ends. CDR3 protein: CASSQDAVGRNTEAFF. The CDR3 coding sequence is TGTGCCAGCAGCCAAGACGCGGTCGGGAGGAACACTGAAGCTTTCTTT.

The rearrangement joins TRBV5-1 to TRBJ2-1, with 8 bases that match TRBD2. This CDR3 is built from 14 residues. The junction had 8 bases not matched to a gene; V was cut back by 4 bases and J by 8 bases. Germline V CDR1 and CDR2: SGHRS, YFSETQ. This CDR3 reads CASSPRGGPHEQFF. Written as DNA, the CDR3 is TGCGCCAGCAGCCCCCGGGGGGGACCCCATGAGCAGTTCTTC.

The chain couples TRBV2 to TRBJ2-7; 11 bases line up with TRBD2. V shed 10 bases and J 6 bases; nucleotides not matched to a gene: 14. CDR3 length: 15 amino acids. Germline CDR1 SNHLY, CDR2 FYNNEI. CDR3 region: CATAGTSGGAPEQYF. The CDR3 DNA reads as TGTGCCACCGCCGGGACTAGCGGAGGGGCCCCCGAGCAGTACTTC. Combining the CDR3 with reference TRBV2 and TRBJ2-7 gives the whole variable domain EPEVTQTPSHQVTQMGQEVILRCVPISNHLYFYWYRQILGQKVEFLVSFYNNEISEKSEIFDDQFSVERPDGSNFTLKIRSTKLEDSAMYFCATAGTSGGAPEQYFGPGTRLTVT.

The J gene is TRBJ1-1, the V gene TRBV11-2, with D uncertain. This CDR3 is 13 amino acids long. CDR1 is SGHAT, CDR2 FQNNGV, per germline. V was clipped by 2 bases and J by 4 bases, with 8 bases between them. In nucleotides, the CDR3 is TGTGCCAGCAGCTTACAGGTTAGCACTGAAGCTTTCTTT. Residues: CASSLQVSTEAFF.

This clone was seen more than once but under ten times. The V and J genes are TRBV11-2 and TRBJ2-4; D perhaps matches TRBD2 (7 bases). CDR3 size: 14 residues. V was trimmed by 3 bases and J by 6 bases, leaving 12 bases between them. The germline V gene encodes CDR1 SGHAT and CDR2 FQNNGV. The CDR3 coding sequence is TGTGCCAGCAGCTTGGGGGGGCCGGGAAACATTCAGTACTTC. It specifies CASSLGGPGNIQYF.

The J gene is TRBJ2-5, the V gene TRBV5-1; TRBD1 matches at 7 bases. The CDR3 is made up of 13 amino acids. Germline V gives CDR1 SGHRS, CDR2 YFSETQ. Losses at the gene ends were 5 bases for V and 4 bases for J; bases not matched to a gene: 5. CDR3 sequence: CASRRTGGETQYF. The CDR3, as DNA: TGCGCCAGCAGAAGGACAGGAGGAGAGACCCAGTACTTC.

CDR3 DNA sequence: TGTGCCAGCAGCGTAGCTGGGGGCGGCTACGAGCAGTACTTC. It is translated as CASSVAGGGYEQYF. J is TRBJ2-7 and V is TRBV9, with D possibly being TRBD1 (6 bases). There are 14 residues in the CDR3. Germline lookup yields CDR1 SGDLS and CDR2 YYNGEE. The V end lost 0 bases, the J end lost 3 bases, and 10 bases lay between the germline ends.

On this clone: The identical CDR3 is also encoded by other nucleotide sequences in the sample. The CDR3 loop is CASSYSGGANTEAFF. The CDR3 DNA reads as TGTGCCAGCAGTTACTCCGGAGGGGCTAACACTGAAGCTTTCTTT. This chain uses TRBV6-5 with TRBJ1-1, with a tentative D call TRBD1 (5 bases). Germline assignment: CDR1 MNHEY and CDR2 SVGAGI. V was trimmed by 0 bases and J by 2 bases, leaving 10 bases between them. CDR3 length equals 15 residues.

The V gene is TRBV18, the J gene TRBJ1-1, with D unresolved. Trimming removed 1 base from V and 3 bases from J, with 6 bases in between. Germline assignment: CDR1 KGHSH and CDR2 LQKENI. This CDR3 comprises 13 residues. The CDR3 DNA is TGTGCCAGCTCACCACTGTCGGACACTGAAGCTTTCTTT. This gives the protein CASSPLSDTEAFF.

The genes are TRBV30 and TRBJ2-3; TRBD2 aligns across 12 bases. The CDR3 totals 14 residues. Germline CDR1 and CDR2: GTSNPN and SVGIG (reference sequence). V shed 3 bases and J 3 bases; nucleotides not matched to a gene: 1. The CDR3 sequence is CAWRLAGGTDTQYF. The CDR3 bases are TGTGCCTGGAGACTAGCGGGGGGAACAGATACGCAGTATTTT.

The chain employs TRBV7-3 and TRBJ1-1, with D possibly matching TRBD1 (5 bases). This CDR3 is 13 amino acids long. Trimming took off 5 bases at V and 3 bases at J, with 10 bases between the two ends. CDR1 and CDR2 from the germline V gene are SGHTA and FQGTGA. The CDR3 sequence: CASSADSDTEAFF. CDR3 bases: TGTGCCAGCAGCGCCGACAGCGACACTGAAGCTTTCTTT.

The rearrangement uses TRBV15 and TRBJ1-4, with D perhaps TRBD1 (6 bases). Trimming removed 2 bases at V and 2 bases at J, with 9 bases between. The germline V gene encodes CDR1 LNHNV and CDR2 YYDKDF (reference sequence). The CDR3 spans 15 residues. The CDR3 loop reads CATSRMTGTNEKLFF. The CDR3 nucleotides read TGTGCCACCAGCAGAATGACAGGCACTAATGAAAAACTGTTTTTT.

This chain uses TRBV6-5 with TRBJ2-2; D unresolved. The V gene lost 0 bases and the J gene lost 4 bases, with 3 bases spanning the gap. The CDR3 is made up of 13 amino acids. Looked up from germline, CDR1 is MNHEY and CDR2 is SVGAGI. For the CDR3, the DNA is TGTGCCAGCAGTTACTCTATCACCGGGGAGCTGTTTTTT. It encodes CASSYSITGELFF.

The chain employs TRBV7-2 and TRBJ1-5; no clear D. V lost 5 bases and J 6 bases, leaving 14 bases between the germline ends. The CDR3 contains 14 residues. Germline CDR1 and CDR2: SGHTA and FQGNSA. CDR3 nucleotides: TGTGCCAGCAGCAACCGTGGAGGAAGTCAGCCCCAGCATTTT. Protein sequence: CASSNRGGSQPQHF. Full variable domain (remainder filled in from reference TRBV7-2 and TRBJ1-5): GAGVSQSPSNKVTEKGKDVELRCDPISGHTALYWYRQSLGQGLEFLIYFQGNSAPDKSGLPSDRFSAERTGGSVSTLTIQRTQQEDSAVYLCASSNRGGSQPQHFGDGTRLSIL.

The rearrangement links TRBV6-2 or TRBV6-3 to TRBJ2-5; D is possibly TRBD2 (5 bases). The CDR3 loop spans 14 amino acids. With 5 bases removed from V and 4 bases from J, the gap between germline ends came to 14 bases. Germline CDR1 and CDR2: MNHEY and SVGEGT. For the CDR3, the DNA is TGTGCCAGCAGTCTTTCGGGGAATGGAGAGACCCAGTACTTC. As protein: CASSLSGNGETQYF.

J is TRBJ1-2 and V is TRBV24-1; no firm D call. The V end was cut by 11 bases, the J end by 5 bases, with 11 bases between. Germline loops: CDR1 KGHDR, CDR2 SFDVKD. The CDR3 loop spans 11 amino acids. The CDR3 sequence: CANHSSYGYTF. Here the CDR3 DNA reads TGTGCCAACCACAGTTCTTATGGCTACACCTTC.

CDR3: CASSFSLDYGYTF. The CDR3 nucleotides read TGTGCCAGCAGCTTTTCATTAGACTATGGCTACACCTTC. The V and J genes are TRBV7-9 and TRBJ1-2; D is unresolved. Trimming stripped 3 bases from V and 3 bases from J, with 8 bases between. The CDR3 sequence is 13 residues long. Germline V gives CDR1 SEHNR, CDR2 FQNEAQ (reference sequence).

CDR3 DNA: TGTGCCAGCAGTTACGGGTGGACAGGGCTGGAGACCCAGTACTTC. This translates into CASSYGWTGLETQYF. The genes are TRBV6-5 and TRBJ2-5; 8 bases fit TRBD1. V shed 2 bases, J shed 5 bases, and the junction held 7 bases outside the gene matches. The CDR3 covers 15 residues. CDR1 and CDR2 from the germline V gene are MNHEY and SVGAGI.